The source of this T cell receptor (beta chain) is a study of OX40 agonist ivuxolimab in advanced cancers. Overall study: Prior therapy, whether anti-PD-1, anti-PD-L1 or anti-CTLA-4, was allowed, and approximately 40% had some. Overall study results and limits: CD8+ T cells (on average) carried more expanded clones than CD4+ T cells. CD4+ and CD8+ T cells in blood underwent clonal expansion by week 6 at 0.1 to 3.0 mg/kg.

This clone was detected once. What it binds is not known. Germline V gene sequence: CDR1 SGHVS, CDR2 FQNEAQ. The CDR3 runs 14 residues. Profiling relied on immunoSEQ multiplex PCR, and the TCRdb table lists in-frame clones only, not all of them. The sample holds 35,000 to 40,000 clones; about 88% are singletons and the top ten take 2.4%. V gene TRBV7-8 combines with J gene TRBJ2-5, with D unclear. The J call may be in error: the DNA end matches TRBJ2-7 better. The specimen comprised CD4+ or CD8+ T cells sorted from blood, sampled in a trial of the OX40 agonist ivuxolimab. This TCR derives from an adult with an advanced solid tumor such as melanoma, head and neck, liver or kidney cancer. The DNA of the CDR3 is TGTGCCAGCAGCTTCGGTCCGATCTCCTACGAGCAGTACTTC. This encodes CASSFGPISYEQYF.